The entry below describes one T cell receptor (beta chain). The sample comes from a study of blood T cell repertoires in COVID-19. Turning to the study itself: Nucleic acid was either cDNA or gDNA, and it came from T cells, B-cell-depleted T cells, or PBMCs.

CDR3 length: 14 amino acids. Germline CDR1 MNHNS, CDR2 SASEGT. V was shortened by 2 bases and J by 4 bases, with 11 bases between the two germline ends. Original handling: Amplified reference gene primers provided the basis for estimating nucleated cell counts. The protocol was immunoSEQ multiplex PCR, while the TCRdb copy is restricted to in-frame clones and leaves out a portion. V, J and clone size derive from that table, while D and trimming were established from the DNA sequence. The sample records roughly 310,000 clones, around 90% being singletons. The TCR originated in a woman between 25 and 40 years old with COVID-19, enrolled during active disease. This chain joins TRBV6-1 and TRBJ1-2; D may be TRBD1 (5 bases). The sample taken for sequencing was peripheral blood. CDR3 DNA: TGTGCCAGCAGTGAATCGGGGGGACTCTATGGCTACACCTTC. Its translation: CASSESGGLYGYTF.